This TCR beta chain was retrieved from a study of blood T cell repertoires in COVID-19. About the research overall: The United States, Italy and Spain were the sources of the acute and convalescent COVID-19 samples.

V lost 0 bases, J lost 2 bases, and 5 bases lay in between. Germline CDR1 SGHTS, CDR2 YDEGEE. CDR3 size: 13 residues. This clone was found a few times. Using immunoSEQ multiplex PCR, the repertoire was profiled, and TCRdb retains in-frame clones only, with some absent. The repertoire consists of around 140,000 clones, with approximately 90% occurring once and the leading ten covering around 8.6%. This receptor was obtained from a woman aged 45-65 years with active or convalescent COVID-19. The specimen sequenced was peripheral blood. The genes are TRBV5-8 and TRBJ1-2; no clear D gene. The CDR3 loop is CASSLAQNYGYTF. The CDR3 DNA reads TGTGCCAGCAGCTTGGCCCAAAACTATGGCTACACCTTC.